This T cell receptor (beta chain) was documented in a study of CD8 T cells in ankylosing spondylitis (dated by TCRdb to 2016 to 2017). A note on the overall study: To find TCR variants linked to disease, the study profiled T cell receptor beta repertoires in ankylosing spondylitis patients and healthy donors. Peripheral blood was sampled, and synovial fluid was additionally collected from ankylosing spondylitis patients. The whole study cohort included 90 to 120 healthy donors and 25 ankylosing spondylitis patients. General study outcomes and caveats: According to the report, matched synovial fluid samples from ankylosing spondylitis patients were significantly enriched for the disease-linked clones. The disease-linked clones had a CD8+ phenotype and were found at relatively low frequencies in peripheral blood. A TCR beta motif of about 8 highly homologous amino acid variants appeared characteristic of blood from ankylosing spondylitis patients. Some of the motif variants had been reported before in the synovial fluid and blood of reactive arthritis patients, a finding that suggests common disease-initiation mechanisms.

CDR1 and CDR2 were assigned from the germline V gene as MGHRA and YSYEKL. V and J are trimmed by 0 bases and 1 base, and the gene matches miss 9 bases of the junction. Counted from cysteine to phenylalanine, this CDR3 has 19 amino acids. This entry keeps only the CDR3 DNA: 57 bases, framed from base 1. A word on this clonotype: Its binding antigen is unknown. No much larger clone exists at a distance of one base, and base qualities are not known.

Sequencer: Illumina HiSeq 2500. Quantitative 5'-RACE with molecular barcodes was used to prepare TCR beta libraries. The original methods were these. To identify disease-linked TCR variants, a new computational method was used, one built on a probabilistic model of VDJ rearrangement. TCRdb reworked the public reads: Q25 trimming with fastp, MiXCR clone assembly, productive beta chains retained. A single entry per CDR3 protein holds the most common genes and DNA from its merged rows. The V and J calls and clone size are TCRdb's, not the authors'. This sample holds around 280,000 distinct CDR3 sequences; around 20% were observed only once. The ten largest clones take up roughly 8% of the sample.

Recombination connected TRBV4-1 to TRBJ2-6, with 7 middle bases fitting TRBD1. The sequence was collected from a male donor with ankylosing spondylitis or in good health (not recorded which). Sequences were obtained from blood, either unsorted or a sorted T cell fraction (not recorded which). The DNA reads as follows: TGCGCCAGCAGCCAAGAAAAAGGGCAGGGGGTGTCTGGGGCCAACGTCCTGACTTTC. It translates to CASSQEKGQGVSGANVLTF.